This is a list of T cell receptor beta chains from one sample in a study of blood T cell repertoires in COVID-19. Here immunoSEQ multiplex PCR was the method, and the copy in TCRdb shows in-frame clones only, minus some. The sample consists of about 68,000 clones, over 75% of them appearing once. Material for sequencing was peripheral blood. The source is a human donor in a cohort sampled during active COVID-19. The CDR3 runs from the conserved cysteine through the conserved F or W. The D gene is left open where the match is weak. Only some rows state a clone size, as once, few, many or a class for expanded clones.

cdr3_nt,cdr3_aa,d_call,j_call,v_call,clone_size
TGCGCCAGCAGCTCGATATCGGGACAGGTATTCTACGAGCAGTACTTC,CASSSISGQVFYEQYF,TRBD1,TRBJ2-7,TRBV5-1,-
TGTGCCAGCAGCTTGGGTACTCCGACCTACAATGAGCAGTTCTTC,CASSLGTPTYNEQFF,-,TRBJ2-1,TRBV5-4,-
TGTGCCAGCAGCATAGGGGGGGGAGCCATCGGTTACGAGCAGTACTTC,CASSIGGGAIGYEQYF,-,TRBJ2-7,TRBV9,-
TGTGCCAGCTCACCGACTAGCGGGAGCTCCTACAATGAGCAGTTCTTC,CASSPTSGSSYNEQFF,TRBD2,TRBJ2-1,TRBV18,-
TGTGCCAGTCGGTTCAGGGTGGATCAGCCCCAGCATTTT,CASRFRVDQPQHF,-,TRBJ1-5,TRBV28,-
TGTGCCAGCAGTTTTTCAGGTGGTGGCAATCAGCCCCAGCATTTT,CASSFSGGGNQPQHF,-,TRBJ1-5,TRBV27,-
TGCGCCAGCAGCCAGCCTCGGGCAGGGCGTAATTCACCCCTCCACTTT,CASSQPRAGRNSPLHF,-,TRBJ1-6,TRBV4-1,-
TGTGCCAGCAGCCGCGGGGAGGTGGGGTATGGCTACACCTTC,CASSRGEVGYGYTF,-,TRBJ1-2,TRBV11-2,-
TGTGCCAGCAGTTCGGGGTGGATTTCCACTGAAGCTTTCTTT,CASSSGWISTEAFF,-,TRBJ1-1,TRBV6-2/TRBV6-3,-
TGCGCCAGCAGCTTGGGTGGACAACTCACTGAAGCTTTCTTT,CASSLGGQLTEAFF,-,TRBJ1-1,TRBV5-1,many
TGTGCCAGCAGCTTAGCGGGAGGGGACACCGGGGAGCTGTTTTTT,CASSLAGGDTGELFF,TRBD2,TRBJ2-2,TRBV7-2,-
TGTGCCAGCTCACCTAAAGAGGCAGGGGTTAACACTGAAGCTTTCTTT,CASSPKEAGVNTEAFF,-,TRBJ1-1,TRBV18,-
TGTGCCAGCAGCTTAGGGGGAGGGGGTTCCTACGAGCAGTACTTC,CASSLGGGGSYEQYF,-,TRBJ2-7,TRBV7-2,-
TGTGCCAGCAGCACAGATAGCAATCAGCCCCAGCATTTT,CASSTDSNQPQHF,-,TRBJ1-5,TRBV28,-
TGTGCCAGCAGTCTAGGGACATATCTTTCACCCCTCCACTTT,CASSLGTYLSPLHF,-,TRBJ1-6,TRBV27,-
TGTGCCAGCAGTGCCATTACAGGCCTGGCCGATGAAAAACTGTTTTTT,CASSAITGLADEKLFF,-,TRBJ1-4,TRBV2,-
TGTGCCAGCAGCTTAGACTCGGGGGTCTTGTACGAGCAGTACTTC,CASSLDSGVLYEQYF,-,TRBJ2-7,TRBV7-6,-
TGTGCCAGCAGCTTAGGGACACGCGACCTATATTTGGATGGCTACACCTTC,CASSLGTRDLYLDGYTF,-,TRBJ1-2,TRBV7-9,-
TGTGCCAGTAGCTCGGACAGCCTAGGAAACACCATATATTTT,CASSSDSLGNTIYF,-,TRBJ1-3,TRBV19,-
TGTGCCAGCAGATCGGACAGAGCTTCGGACCAGTACTTC,CASRSDRASDQYF,-,TRBJ2-5,TRBV12-3/TRBV12-4,-
TGTGCCAGCAGCCCCGACAGCTATGGCTACACCTTC,CASSPDSYGYTF,-,TRBJ1-2,TRBV12-3/TRBV12-4,-
TGTGCCAGCGGCCACGGGGGAAACTATGGCTACACCTTC,CASGHGGNYGYTF,-,TRBJ1-2,TRBV6-4,-
TGTGCCATCAGTGATCCCCGGTTGCAGGGTTATTCACCCCTCCACTTT,CAISDPRLQGYSPLHF,-,TRBJ1-6,TRBV10-3,-
TGTGCCAGCAGTCTGGACAGGGACACTGAAGCTTTCTTT,CASSLDRDTEAFF,TRBD1,TRBJ1-1,TRBV27,-
TGTGCCAGCGGACTAGGTCGCTATGAGCAGTTCTTC,CASGLGRYEQFF,TRBD2,TRBJ2-1,TRBV28,-
TGTGCCAGCAGTCTGACAGGGGTGAACACTGAAGCTTTCTTT,CASSLTGVNTEAFF,TRBD1,TRBJ1-1,TRBV2,-
TGTGCCAGCAGCCCTACAGGGTACGGCTACACCTTC,CASSPTGYGYTF,-,TRBJ1-2,TRBV5-5,-
TGTGCCAGCAGCTTTTCGGAGGGGAATCAGCCCCAGCATTTT,CASSFSEGNQPQHF,-,TRBJ1-5,TRBV7-2,-
TGTGCCAGCAGCTCTCCCAGGGGGGCAGGCACCGGGGAGCTGTTTTTT,CASSSPRGAGTGELFF,-,TRBJ2-2,TRBV11-2,-
TGCAGCGTAAAAGGGGACAGTTCTGGGGCCAACGTCCTGACTTTC,CSVKGDSSGANVLTF,TRBD1,TRBJ2-6,TRBV29-1,once
TGCGCCAGCAGCCCGAGGGCCAACCAAGAGACCCAGTACTTC,CASSPRANQETQYF,-,TRBJ2-5,TRBV5-1,-
TGCGCCAGCAGCCCGCGAAGGGCAGGGGGTATCGAGCAGTACTTC,CASSPRRAGGIEQYF,TRBD1,TRBJ2-7,TRBV4-3,-
TGTGCCAGCAGCAAGGGGCCAGGGCGGGAGACCCAGTACTTC,CASSKGPGRETQYF,-,TRBJ2-5,TRBV13,once